This T cell receptor beta chain was sequenced for a study of cytomegalovirus exposure and HLA in healthy donors. The PCR used 60 Vbeta and 13 Jbeta primers. Methods used by the authors: An analysis that came later counted approximately 76 million unique TCR beta chains, around 12 million shared. TCRdb keeps only in-frame clones here, not all; method: immunoSEQ multiplex PCR. V and J calls and clone size are those listed in that table; D and trimming were worked out from the DNA. Recorded for this sample: some 180,000 clones. The length of the CDR3 is 17 residues. J lost 0 bases, V lost 3 bases, and 4 bases had no gene match. Germline lookup yields CDR1 LNHDA and CDR2 SQIVND (reference sequence).

The receptor was isolated from a man aged 25-45 years in good health and CMV-seronegative. The chain uses TRBV19 and TRBJ2-6, with 8 bases matching TRBD2. Material: PBMCs. CDR3 bases: TGTGCCAGTAGTATTGGACTAGCAGTCTCTGGGGCCAACGTCCTGACTTTC. This codes for CASSIGLAVSGANVLTF.